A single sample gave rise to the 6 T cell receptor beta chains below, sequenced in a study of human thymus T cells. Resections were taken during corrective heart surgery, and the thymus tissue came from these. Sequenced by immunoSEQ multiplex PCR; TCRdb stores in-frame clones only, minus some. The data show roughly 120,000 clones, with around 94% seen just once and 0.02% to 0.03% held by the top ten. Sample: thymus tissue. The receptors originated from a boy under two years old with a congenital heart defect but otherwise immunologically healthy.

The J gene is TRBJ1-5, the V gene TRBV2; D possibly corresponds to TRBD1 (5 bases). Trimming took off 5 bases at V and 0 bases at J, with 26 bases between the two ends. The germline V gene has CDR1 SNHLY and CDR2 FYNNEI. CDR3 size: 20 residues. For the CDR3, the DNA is TGTGCCAGCAGTTTTGGGAGACAGCTTCAAAGGTCTAATAGCAATCAGCCCCAGCATTTT. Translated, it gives CASSFGRQLQRSNSNQPQHF.

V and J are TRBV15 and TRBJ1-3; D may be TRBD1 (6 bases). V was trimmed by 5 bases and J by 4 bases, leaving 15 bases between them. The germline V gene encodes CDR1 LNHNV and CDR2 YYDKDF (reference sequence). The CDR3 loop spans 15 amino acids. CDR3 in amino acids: CATSGGQRRGNTIYF. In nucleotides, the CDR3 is TGTGCCACCAGCGGTGGACAGCGGAGGGGAAACACCATATATTTT. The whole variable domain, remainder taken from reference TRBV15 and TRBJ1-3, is DAMVIQNPRYQVTQFGKPVTLSCSQTLNHNVMYWYQQKSSQAPKLLFHYYDKDFNNEADTPDNFQSRRPNTSFCFLDIRSPGLGDTAMYLCATSGGQRRGNTIYFGEGSWLTVV.

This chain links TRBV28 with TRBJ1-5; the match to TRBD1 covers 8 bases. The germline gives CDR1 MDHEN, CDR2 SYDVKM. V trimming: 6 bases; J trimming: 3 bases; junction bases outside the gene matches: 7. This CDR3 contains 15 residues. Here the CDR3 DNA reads TGTGCCAGCAGGGAAGGACAGGGCCTCAATCAGCCCCAGCATTTT. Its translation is CASREGQGLNQPQHF.

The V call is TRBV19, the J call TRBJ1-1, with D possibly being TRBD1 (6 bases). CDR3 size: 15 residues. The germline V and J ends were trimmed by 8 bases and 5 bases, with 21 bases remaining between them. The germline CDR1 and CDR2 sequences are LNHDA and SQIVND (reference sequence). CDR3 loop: CASSCREGGGTEAFF. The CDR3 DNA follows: TGTGCCAGTTCTTGCCGGGAGGGGGGAGGAACTGAAGCTTTCTTT. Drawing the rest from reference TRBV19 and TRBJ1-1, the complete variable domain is DGGITQSPKYLFRKEGQNVTLSCEQNLNHDAMYWYRQDPGQGLRLIYYSQIVNDFQKGDIAEGYSVSREKKESFPLTVTSAQKNPTAFYLCASSCREGGGTEAFFGQGTRLTVV.

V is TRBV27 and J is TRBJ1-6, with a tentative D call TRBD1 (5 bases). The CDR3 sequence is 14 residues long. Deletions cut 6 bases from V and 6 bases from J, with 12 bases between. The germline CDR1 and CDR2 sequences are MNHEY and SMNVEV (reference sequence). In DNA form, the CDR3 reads TGTGCCAGCAGATCTAGGGGTTTTAATTCACCCCTCCACTTT. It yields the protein CASRSRGFNSPLHF.

In DNA, the CDR3 is TGTGCCAGCAGCCCCAGGGTGAGGCGCCGGCCCGCCTACGAGCAGTACTTC. It is translated as CASSPRVRRRPAYEQYF. The rearrangement joins TRBV27 to TRBJ2-7; a possible D gene is TRBD1 (5 bases). Germline CDR1 is MNHEY and CDR2 is SMNVEV (reference sequence). This CDR3 region has 17 residues. V lost 6 bases and J 2 bases, leaving 23 bases between the germline ends.